This TCR beta chain was recovered during a study of T cells in Graves' hyperthyroidism and ophthalmopathy. Amplification of TCR beta CDR3 regions was performed using RNA transcripts as template. Carried out on the TCR CDR3, a first-round RT-PCR used the HTBI primer set. A single record per CDR3 protein comes from TCRdb applying MiXCR to the multiplex PCR reads. The sample yields 600,000 to 800,000 distinct CDR3 sequences, under 45% seen once. Exclusion criteria comprised uncontrolled infection, other autoimmune disease, pregnancy or lactation. This clonotype was seen more than once but under ten times. Its antigen is not known. This CDR3 region has 16 residues. Germline-derived CDR1 and CDR2 are LGHNA and YSLEER. With 0 bases removed from V and 6 bases from J, the gap between germline ends came to 18 bases. Study-level points and caveats: Clonotypes that were expanded in thyroid above 0.001 mostly appeared in blood too.

The clonotype comes from a woman in her thirties or forties with Graves' hyperthyroidism. The rearrangement uses TRBV4-3 and TRBJ2-7; maybe TRBD2 (6 bases). The sequenced sample was blood. CDR3 protein: CASSQDRQGTLSEQYF. As DNA, the CDR3 is TGCGCCAGCAGCCAAGATCGCCAAGGGACTTTAAGCGAGCAGTACTTC.